These 15 T cell receptor beta chains were all obtained from the same sample, sequenced in a study of shared clonotypes between healthy human individuals. The table came from immunoSEQ multiplex PCR; TCRdb's copy has only in-frame clones and leaves some out. Of fewer than 2.5 million clones listed, 93% were seen once; the top ten hold roughly 0.36%. The sample taken for sequencing was naive CD4+ T cells from PBMCs. Subset specified: CD45RA+ positively selected. The receptors derive from a man between 18 and 35 years old in good health. Some clones in this sample may be carry-over from other donors' samples.

This chain connects TRBV10-3 to TRBJ2-1, with D uncertain. The CDR3 has 14 residues. Germline V gene sequence: CDR1 ENHRY, CDR2 SYGVKD. V dropped 2 bases and J dropped 5 bases, with 10 bases sitting between them. CDR3 residues: CAISEGNSHNEQFF. The CDR3 DNA reads TGTGCCATCAGTGAGGGGAACAGCCACAATGAGCAGTTCTTC.

The chain links TRBV7-3 to TRBJ2-3; 7 nucleotides match TRBD2. V shed 5 bases and J 0 bases; nucleotides not matched to a gene: 8. This CDR3 comprises 16 residues. From germline, CDR1 is SGHTA and CDR2 FQGTGA. The CDR3 nucleotides are TGTGCCAGCAGCCGAACCCGGGGAGGGAGCACAGATACGCAGTATTTT. This sequence encodes CASSRTRGGSTDTQYF.

This chain connects TRBV19 to TRBJ1-1; D not certain. There are 13 residues in the CDR3. V dropped 11 bases and J dropped 4 bases, with 17 bases sitting between them. The germline CDR1 and CDR2 sequences are LNHDA and SQIVND (reference sequence). CDR3 sequence (DNA): TGTGCCGCGGGTTTTAGGCCGGGCACTGAAGCTTTCTTT. It translates to CAAGFRPGTEAFF.

The chain joins TRBV28 to TRBJ1-2; 9 nucleotides align to TRBD1. CDR3 size: 16 residues. Trimming at V came to 5 bases and at J to 4 bases, leaving 11 bases not matched to a gene. Germline V gene lookup returns CDR1 MDHEN and CDR2 SYDVKM. CDR3 amino acids: CASSTIQGARGYGYTF. In nucleotides, the CDR3 is TGTGCCAGCAGTACGATACAGGGGGCGCGTGGCTATGGCTACACCTTC.

The V gene is TRBV7-2, the J gene TRBJ2-7; 8 bases fit TRBD2. In germline, CDR1 is SGHTA, CDR2 FQGNSA. The CDR3 covers 15 residues. The V gene end was trimmed by 6 bases and the J gene end by 4 bases; junction bases not matched to a gene: 11. CDR3 loop: CASRRRSGSIYEQYF. The CDR3 DNA is TGTGCCAGCAGGAGACGGAGCGGGAGTATTTACGAGCAGTACTTC.

This clone is a singleton in its sample. The rearrangement joins TRBV6-6 to TRBJ2-5; the D gene is possibly TRBD2 (6 bases). V was clipped by 6 bases and J by 2 bases, with 10 bases between them. This CDR3 is built from 13 residues. Per germline, CDR1 MNHNY and CDR2 SVGAGI (reference sequence). The DNA of the CDR3 is TGTGCCAGCAGGCCTAGCGCACAAGAGACCCAGTACTTC. Translation: CASRPSAQETQYF.

This chain uses TRBV6-1 with TRBJ2-3, with 8 bases aligning to TRBD2. The junction had 6 bases not matched to a gene; V was cut back by 2 bases and J by 5 bases. The CDR3 has 15 amino acids. The germline V gene encodes CDR1 MNHNS and CDR2 SASEGT. The CDR3 is CASSERSGRIDTQYF. In DNA form, the CDR3 reads TGTGCCAGCAGTGAACGAAGCGGGAGAATAGATACGCAGTATTTT.

This clone was seen once. V usage is TRBV19 and J usage is TRBJ2-1; 7 nucleotides line up with TRBD2. From germline, CDR1 is LNHDA and CDR2 SQIVND (reference sequence). V was pared by 6 bases and J by 6 bases, with 8 bases of the junction left unmatched. The CDR3 is 14 amino acids. Written as DNA, the CDR3 is TGTGCCAGTAGGGAACTAGCGACGGGCAATGAGCAGTTCTTC. This translates into CASRELATGNEQFF.

The chain has TRBV12-5 and TRBJ2-1; D might be TRBD2 (5 bases). Germline assignment: CDR1 LGHNT and CDR2 FRNRAP. This CDR3 is 16 amino acids long. V was trimmed by 6 bases and J by 1 base, leaving 16 bases between them. CDR3 DNA sequence: TGTGCTAGTGGCCCGACTGCCCCGGGGTCCTACAATGAGCAGTTCTTC. Translation gives CASGPTAPGSYNEQFF.

This rearrangement joins TRBV28 to TRBJ2-5, with 8 bases matching TRBD1. The germline V gene encodes CDR1 MDHEN and CDR2 SYDVKM. This CDR3 has 16 amino acids. With 5 bases clipped from V and 6 bases from J, the junction kept 14 bases outside the gene matches. The CDR3 DNA reads TGTGCCAGCAGTCCTAACAAATGGGACAGGTTGAAGACCCAGTACTTC. Amino acid sequence: CASSPNKWDRLKTQYF.

The DNA of the CDR3 is TGTGCCTTCACAAAGTCCGTCGGGGGCACTGAAGCTTTCTTT. Protein sequence: CAFTKSVGGTEAFF. The V gene is TRBV30, the J gene TRBJ1-1; D may be TRBD1 (5 bases). This CDR3 region has 14 residues. Germline V CDR1 and CDR2: GTSNPN, SVGIG (reference sequence). V shed 7 bases and J shed 4 bases, with 19 bases lying between them.

The chain's CDR3 is CASGSGGGAREQYF. CDR3 bases: TGTGCCAGTGGTAGTGGAGGGGGCGCGAGGGAGCAGTACTTC. J is TRBJ2-7 and V is TRBV28, with D perhaps TRBD1 (7 bases). CDR3 length: 14 residues. V lost 9 bases to trimming and J lost 7 bases, with 22 bases between them. Germline CDR1 MDHEN, CDR2 SYDVKM.

This chain joins TRBV7-6 and TRBJ2-1, with D uncertain. V lost 4 bases and J 0 bases, leaving 4 bases between the germline ends. The CDR3 totals 13 residues. Germline CDR1 is SGHVS and CDR2 is FNYEAQ. The CDR3 protein is CASSSGSYNEQFF. The DNA for the CDR3 is TGTGCCAGCAGCTCGGGCTCCTACAATGAGCAGTTCTTC.

The J gene is TRBJ1-2, the V gene TRBV27, with TRBD1 identical over 10 bases. Germline V CDR1 and CDR2: MNHEY, SMNVEV (reference sequence). The trim removed 6 bases at V and 5 bases at J, leaving 6 bases unmatched. The CDR3 contains 14 residues. The CDR3 region is CASRRTGGKYGYTF. Here the CDR3 DNA reads TGTGCCAGCAGAAGGACAGGGGGGAAGTATGGCTACACCTTC.

This chain links TRBV14 with TRBJ1-3; D possibly corresponds to TRBD1 (6 bases). This CDR3 region has 15 residues. The V end lost 2 bases, the J end lost 0 bases, and 8 bases lay between the germline ends. Germline lookup yields CDR1 SGHDN and CDR2 FVKESK. The CDR3 nucleotides are TGTGCCAGCAGCCAATGGGGGCTCTCTGGAAACACCATATATTTT. Protein product: CASSQWGLSGNTIYF.